This T cell receptor beta chain was captured by sequencing in a study of CD8+ T cells in alopecia areata. Study background: Twice a day, 5 to 10 mg of oral tofacitinib was administered to treated patients. By percentage of affected scalp area, the severity of treated patients was scored.

Germline assignment: CDR1 MNHEY and CDR2 SVGAGI. The CDR3 consists of 14 residues. V lost 6 bases, J lost 1 base, and 12 bases lay in between. This clone was detected only once. In each case, RNA was isolated and then reverse transcribed into cDNA as the sequencing template. Assay used: immunoSEQ multiplex PCR; TCRdb lists only in-frame clones, some missing. The data contain 200,000 to 250,000 clones, 64% of them seen just once; the ten biggest clones take up roughly 4.2%. Treatment reported: oral pan-JAK inhibitor, 5-10 mg twice daily. Source: CD4+ T cells sorted from blood, taken at week 4, from a patient treated with tofacitinib. This sequence was found in a human donor with alopecia areata. This chain connects TRBV6-5 to TRBJ1-1; D gene uncertain. CDR3 in DNA: TGTGCCAGCAGCTCCGACCTTCCGAACACTGAAGCTTTCTTT. Translation gives CASSSDLPNTEAFF.